The 2 T cell receptor beta chains reported below all come from one sample, sequenced in a study of PD-1 blockade in mismatch repair-deficient tumors. Data came from immunoSEQ multiplex PCR; TCRdb stores just in-frame clones and leaves some out. The data show about 120,000 clones, more than 70% seen once. Sequencing used peripheral blood, obtained approximately 72 weeks after starting pembrolizumab. Receptors originate from an adult with mismatch repair-deficient cancer.

In this sample, this clone turned up once. J is TRBJ2-5 and V is TRBV4-1; no firm D call. This CDR3 contains 12 residues. Germline loops: CDR1 MGHRA, CDR2 YSYEKL. Trimming shortened V by 4 bases and J by 5 bases, and 8 bases separated the two germline ends. In DNA, the CDR3 is TGCGCCAGCAGCCCTGAAGGGGAGACCCAGTACTTC. Its protein product is CASSPEGETQYF.

The chain recombines TRBV19 with TRBJ2-7; 8 nucleotides line up with TRBD2. Per the germline V gene, CDR1 is LNHDA and CDR2 is SQIVND (reference sequence). V lost 3 bases to trimming and J lost 7 bases; unmatched junction nucleotides: 11. This CDR3 spans 15 amino acids. CDR3 loop: CASSMTVSGTKEQYF. The CDR3 nucleotides read TGTGCCAGTAGTATGACGGTTAGCGGGACTAAAGAGCAGTACTTC.